This T cell receptor (beta chain) was recovered during a study of identical twins. Notes on the study in general: The study based its conclusions on cross-sectional statistical analysis and did not follow the same donors. Shared out-of-frame alpha sequences (those common to twins) showed excess low generation probability. Surplus twin overlap in beta out-of-frame sequences was less pronounced.

Worth noting for this clonotype: Its matching antigen is unknown.

V lost 0 bases and J 6 bases, leaving 14 bases between the germline ends. The CDR3 has 16 residues. Germline CDR1 SGHTA, CDR2 FQGNSA. Each CDR3 protein is one row after TCRdb ran MiXCR on the 5' RACE reads. The table records 410,000 or so distinct CDR3 sequences, roughly 18% of them present only once. This chain uses TRBV7-2 with TRBJ2-2; possibly TRBD1 for D (5 bases). Source material: naive T cells sorted from blood. The receptor was derived from a man aged 50 to 60 in good health. The CDR3 spells CASSLAGSGLAGELFF. CDR3 DNA sequence: TGTGCCAGCAGCTTAGCAGGGTCAGGGCTAGCCGGGGAGCTGTTTTTT.